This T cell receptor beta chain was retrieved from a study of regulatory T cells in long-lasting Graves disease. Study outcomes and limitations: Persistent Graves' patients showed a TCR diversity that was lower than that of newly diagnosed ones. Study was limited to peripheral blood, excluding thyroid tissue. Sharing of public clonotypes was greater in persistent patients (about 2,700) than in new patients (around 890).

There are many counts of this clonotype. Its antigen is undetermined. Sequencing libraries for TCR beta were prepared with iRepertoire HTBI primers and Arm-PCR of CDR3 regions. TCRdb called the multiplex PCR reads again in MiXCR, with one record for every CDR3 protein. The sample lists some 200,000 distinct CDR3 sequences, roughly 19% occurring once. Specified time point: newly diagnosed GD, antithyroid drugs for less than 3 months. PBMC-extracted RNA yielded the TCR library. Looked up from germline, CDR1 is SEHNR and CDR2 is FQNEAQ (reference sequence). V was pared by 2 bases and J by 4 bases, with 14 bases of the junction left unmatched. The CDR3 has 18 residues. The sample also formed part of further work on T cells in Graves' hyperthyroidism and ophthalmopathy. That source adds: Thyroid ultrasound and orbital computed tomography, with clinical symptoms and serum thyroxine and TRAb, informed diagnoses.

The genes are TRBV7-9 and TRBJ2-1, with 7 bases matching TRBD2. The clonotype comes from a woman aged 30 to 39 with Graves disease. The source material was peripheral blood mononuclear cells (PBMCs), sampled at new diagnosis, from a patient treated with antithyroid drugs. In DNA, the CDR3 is TGTGCCAGCAGCTTATTTGCCCCAAGAACGGGGGGTTACAATGAGCAGTTCTTC. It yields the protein CASSLFAPRTGGYNEQFF.